This T cell receptor beta chain was found in a study of CD8 T cells in Susac syndrome. RNA totalling 0.5 to 1 ug underwent reverse transcription with random hexamers. TCRdb called the immunoSEQ multiplex PCR reads again in MiXCR, with one record for every CDR3 protein. The table records about 250,000 distinct CDR3 sequences, over 85% of them present only once. The germline V gene has CDR1 LGHDT and CDR2 YNNKEL (reference sequence). CDR3 length equals 15 residues. Trimming cost V 4 bases and J 5 bases, with 14 bases left between them. The chain combines TRBV3-1 with TRBJ1-4; tentatively, D is TRBD1 (6 bases). The TCR comes from a human donor with multiple sclerosis. Sequenced sample: CD4+ T cells from PBMCs. CDR3 sequence reads: CASSPTGGTNEKLFF. Written as DNA, the CDR3 is TGTGCCAGCAGCCCCACCGGGGGCACAAATGAAAAACTGTTTTTT.